A single sample is the source of the 32 T cell receptor beta chains below, sequenced in a study of response to subunit inactivated influenza vaccine. TCRdb independently ran MiXCR on the RT-PCR reads; one entry per CDR3 protein. The sample consists of about 190,000 distinct CDR3 sequences, over 13% of them appearing once. The sequencing used CD8+ T cells sorted from PBMCs, collected around 5 days after vaccination. These receptors originate from a man in his fifties or sixties who received an inactivated influenza vaccine.

The rearrangement uses TRBV4-3 and TRBJ2-3; D assignment may be TRBD1 or TRBD2 (5 bases each). V dropped 0 bases and J dropped 4 bases, with 14 bases sitting between them. This CDR3 spans 16 amino acids. CDR1 is LGHNA, CDR2 YSLEER, per germline. The CDR3 here is CASSQDWPGSADTQYF. The DNA for the CDR3 is TGCGCCAGCAGCCAAGATTGGCCAGGGAGCGCAGATACGCAGTATTTT.

This clonotype came up many times. This chain connects TRBV6-2 or TRBV6-3 to TRBJ2-1, with 10 positions matching TRBD2. The J segment lost 5 bases and the V segment lost 5 bases, leaving 6 bases of the junction unmatched. The CDR3 extends over 15 amino acids. Per the germline V gene, CDR1 is MNHEY and CDR2 is SVGEGT. This chain's CDR3 is CASSQLAGPNNEQFF. The CDR3 DNA follows: TGTGCCAGCAGTCAACTAGCGGGACCGAACAATGAGCAGTTCTTC.

This clonotype was observed a handful of times. V and J are TRBV6-1 and TRBJ2-1; D remains ambiguous. V gave up 1 base and J gave up 4 bases, with 11 bases separating them. The CDR3 contains 15 residues. The V gene's germline CDR1 is MNHNS and CDR2 SASEGT. The CDR3 DNA reads TGTGCCAGCAGTGAAGGAAGGGAACCTTACAATGAGCAGTTCTTC. Its protein is CASSEGREPYNEQFF.

The chain is built from TRBV7-8 and TRBJ2-7, with TRBD2 matching over 13 bases. J was trimmed by 12 bases and V by 4 bases; bases with no gene match: 6. Germline loops: CDR1 SGHVS, CDR2 FQNEAQ. CDR3 length equals 13 residues. DNA for the CDR3: TGTGCCAGCAGCTCTTGGACTAGCGGGGGAATGTACTTC. Residues: CASSSWTSGGMYF. The full variable domain, rest sourced from reference TRBV7-8 and TRBJ2-7, is GAGVSQSPRYKVAKRGQDVALRCDPISGHVSLFWYQQALGQGPEFLTYFQNEAQLDKSGLPSDRFFAERPEGSVSTLKIQRTQQEDSAVYLCASSSWTSGGMYFGPGTRLTVT.

This clonotype was counted only a few times. The genes are TRBV16 and TRBJ2-7; the D is unclear. The CDR3 runs to 15 residues. Trimming shortened V by 3 bases and J by 1 base, and 13 bases separated the two germline ends. The germline CDR1 and CDR2 sequences are KGHSY and FQNENV. The CDR3 coding sequence is TGTGCCAGCAGCCATCCCACCGGGCAGTCCTACGAGCAGTACTTC. It translates to CASSHPTGQSYEQYF.

This clonotype was seen only a few times. The rearrangement uses TRBV15 and TRBJ2-1, with 8 positions matching TRBD2. Germline V gives CDR1 LNHNV, CDR2 YYDKDF (reference sequence). Trimming took 3 bases from V and 5 from J; bases not matched to a gene: 6. This CDR3 has 15 residues. CDR3 sequence reads: CATSSSGNQDNEQFF. For the CDR3, the DNA is TGTGCCACCAGCAGTAGCGGGAACCAAGACAATGAGCAGTTCTTC.

This clonotype was found many times. CDR3 sequence reads: CASGLGGFSEQYF. As DNA, the CDR3 is TGTGCCAGCGGCCTAGGGGGGTTTAGCGAGCAGTACTTC. The chain uses TRBV28 and TRBJ2-7; either TRBD1 or TRBD2 may supply D (6 bases each). The germline V gene has CDR1 MDHEN and CDR2 SYDVKM. V shed 8 bases and J shed 6 bases, with 17 bases lying between them. CDR3 length equals 13 residues.

This clonotype was picked up a small number of times. The CDR3 here is CASSLGPVVAGSGEQYF. CDR3 coding DNA: TGTGCCAGCAGCTTAGGCCCCGTGGTAGCGGGGTCGGGTGAGCAGTACTTC. V and J are TRBV7-9 and TRBJ2-7; TRBD2 matches at 8 bases. The CDR3 extends over 17 amino acids. Looked up from germline, CDR1 is SEHNR and CDR2 is FQNEAQ (reference sequence). Germline trimming cut 1 base from V and 7 bases from J; bases unmatched to any gene: 15.

This clonotype has a count of ten or more. V gene TRBV12-3 or TRBV12-4 combines with J gene TRBJ1-5; D gene unclear. This CDR3 is built from 14 residues. The V end lost 0 bases, the J end lost 6 bases, and 9 bases lay between the germline ends. CDR3 loop: CASSLAMGGQPQHF. The DNA of the CDR3 is TGTGCCAGCAGTTTAGCGATGGGCGGTCAGCCCCAGCATTTT.

This clonotype was seen more than once but under ten times. J is TRBJ1-3 and V is TRBV27, with no clear D. CDR3 size: 15 residues. V gave up 0 bases and J gave up 0 bases, with 6 bases separating them. Germline values: CDR1 MNHEY, CDR2 SMNVEV (reference sequence). Written as DNA, the CDR3 is TGTGCCAGCAGTTTATCGCCCACCTCTGGAAACACCATATATTTT. As protein: CASSLSPTSGNTIYF.

A few counts support this clonotype. This rearrangement joins TRBV12-3 or TRBV12-4 to TRBJ1-2; 7 bases map to TRBD1. The CDR3 totals 13 residues. The junction had 9 bases not matched to a gene; V was cut back by 6 bases and J by 8 bases. CDR3 nucleotides: TGTGCCAGCAGATCAGCGACAGGGTTAGGCTACACCTTC. This gives the protein CASRSATGLGYTF.

In this sample, this clonotype turned up many times. The chain recombines TRBV4-1 with TRBJ1-1, with a weak D call TRBD1 (5 bases). Deletions cut 5 bases from V and 4 bases from J, with 14 bases between. Germline CDR1 and CDR2: MGHRA and YSYEKL. The CDR3 length is 14 residues. CDR3 nucleotides: TGCGCCAGCAGCGCCCAAACGGGGGTCACTGAAGCTTTCTTT. Its translation: CASSAQTGVTEAFF.

The genes are TRBV7-9 and TRBJ2-5, with TRBD2 matching 13 bases. Germline V gives CDR1 SEHNR, CDR2 FQNEAQ (reference sequence). The CDR3 runs 16 residues. The J segment lost 4 bases and the V segment lost 4 bases, leaving 6 bases of the junction unmatched. CDR3 region: CASSWGLAGLAETQYF. The CDR3 DNA follows: TGTGCCAGCAGCTGGGGACTAGCGGGGCTTGCAGAGACCCAGTACTTC.

This clonotype turned up a few times. The rearrangement uses TRBV6-1 and TRBJ2-2; D is unclear. Germline V CDR1 and CDR2: MNHNS, SASEGT. Trimming removed 7 bases at V and 0 bases at J, with 6 bases between. The CDR3 length is 13 residues. The CDR3 bases are TGTGCCAGCATGGGCCCGAACACCGGGGAGCTGTTTTTT. Translating it yields CASMGPNTGELFF.

The genes are TRBV5-5 and TRBJ2-1, with D possibly being TRBD1 (5 bases). From germline, CDR1 is SGHKS and CDR2 YYEKEE (reference sequence). The germline V and J ends were trimmed by 6 bases and 8 bases, with 12 bases remaining between them. This CDR3 has 12 amino acids. CDR3 in amino acids: CASNLGADEQFF. DNA of the CDR3: TGTGCCAGCAACCTTGGGGCAGATGAGCAGTTCTTC.

V usage is TRBV2 and J usage is TRBJ2-7; 8 bases align to TRBD2. CDR3 length equals 15 residues. In germline, CDR1 is SNHLY, CDR2 FYNNEI. J gave up 0 bases and V 6 bases, and 7 bases lay outside the gene matches. The CDR3 DNA sequence: TGTGCCAGCAGGGCGGCGAGCGGGAGCTCCTACGAGCAGTACTTC. Its protein is CASRAASGSSYEQYF.

The sample holds a few counts of this clonotype. V usage is TRBV4-3 and J usage is TRBJ2-3, with TRBD1 as a possible D gene (7 bases). CDR3 length: 16 residues. CDR1 and CDR2 (germline): LGHNA, YSLEER. Trimming pared 1 base from V and 4 bases from J, leaving 15 bases between. The DNA of the CDR3 is TGCGCCAGCAGCCAAGGAATGGAGGGGGCCCCAGATACGCAGTATTTT. Translated, it gives CASSQGMEGAPDTQYF.

As for this clonotype: The junction and the germline gene differ at one end; a read error may be behind it. The rearrangement links TRBV7-8 to TRBJ2-2; 8 nucleotides match TRBD2. CDR1 and CDR2 (germline): SGHVS, FQNEAQ. CDR3 length: 16 residues. As DNA, the CDR3 is TGTGCCAGCAGCTTAGCGCAAAAACTAGCGGTCGGGGGGCTGTTTTTT. It codes for CASSLAQKLAVGGLFF.

The table lists this clonotype with a few counts. The chain is built from TRBV20-1 and TRBJ2-7; D gene ambiguous. This CDR3 comprises 14 residues. V lost 0 bases to trimming and J lost 7 bases, with 16 bases between them. CDR1 and CDR2 from the germline V gene are DFQATT and SNEGSKA (reference sequence). The CDR3 is CSARDDESSKEQYF. The CDR3 coding sequence is TGCAGTGCTAGAGACGACGAATCCTCTAAGGAGCAGTACTTC.

This clonotype was recorded a few times. The genes are TRBV7-6 and TRBJ2-1; 7 nucleotides agree with TRBD2. Per germline, CDR1 SGHVS and CDR2 FNYEAQ. After removal of 5 bases from V and 2 bases from J, the junction contained 6 bases not matched to a gene. The CDR3 consists of 15 residues. The CDR3 here is CASSLQTSTYNEQFF. CDR3 bases: TGTGCCAGCAGCCTTCAGACTAGCACCTACAATGAGCAGTTCTTC. Based on the CDR3 plus reference TRBV7-6 and TRBJ2-1, the full variable domain is GAGVSQSPRYKVTKRGQDVALRCDPISGHVSLYWYRQALGQGPEFLTYFNYEAQQDKSGLPNDRFSAERPEGSISTLTIQRTEQRDSAMYRCASSLQTSTYNEQFFGPGTRLTVL.

The chain has TRBV6-5 and TRBJ2-1, with TRBD2 matching 9 bases. Germline CDR1 MNHEY, CDR2 SVGAGI. The CDR3 contains 16 residues. The trim removed 0 bases at V and 7 bases at J, leaving 7 bases unmatched. The CDR3 loop reads CASSYSKPSGGNEQFF. CDR3 nucleotides: TGTGCCAGCAGTTACTCGAAGCCCAGCGGGGGGAATGAGCAGTTCTTC.

This clonotype was seen a few times. This chain joins TRBV5-1 and TRBJ2-1; 7 nucleotides line up with TRBD1. V dropped 4 bases and J dropped 7; count of bases not matched to a gene: 11. CDR1 SGHRS and CDR2 YFSETQ come from the germline V gene. This CDR3 has 15 amino acids. Here the CDR3 DNA reads TGCGCCAGCAGCACTAACAGGGGCTGGGTGAATGAGCAGTTCTTC. It yields the protein CASSTNRGWVNEQFF.

This clonotype came up many times. The V and J genes are TRBV13 and TRBJ2-1; 9 nucleotides agree with TRBD2. V shed 3 bases and J 5 bases; nucleotides not matched to a gene: 2. The length of the CDR3 is 14 residues. Germline V gene data show CDR1 as PRHDT and CDR2 as FYEKMQ (reference sequence). CDR3 in DNA: TGTGCCAGCAGCTTCCTAGCGGGGAACAATGAGCAGTTCTTC. Encoded protein: CASSFLAGNNEQFF.

This clonotype turned up a few times. The rearrangement uses TRBV7-2 and TRBJ1-1; D call uncertain. Germline CDR1 SGHTA, CDR2 FQGNSA. This CDR3 spans 14 amino acids. The V gene lost 1 base and the J gene lost 4 bases, with 10 bases spanning the gap. CDR3 in DNA: TGTGCCAGCAGCTTAGATCGGGGAAGCACTGAAGCTTTCTTT. This gives the protein CASSLDRGSTEAFF.

This clonotype has only a few counts. The gene calls are TRBV29-1 and TRBJ2-1, with 9 nucleotides matching TRBD1. V dropped 5 bases and J dropped 3; count of bases not matched to a gene: 8. Germline V CDR1 and CDR2: SQVTM, ANQGSEA. This CDR3 has 15 residues. The CDR3 DNA follows: TGCAGCGTTTGGACAGGGGAAAGCCTCTACAATGAGCAGTTCTTC. Protein product: CSVWTGESLYNEQFF.

The J gene is TRBJ2-1, the V gene TRBV9, with D possibly being TRBD1 (5 bases). CDR1 and CDR2 (germline): SGDLS, YYNGEE. The CDR3 covers 16 residues. With 0 bases removed from V and 0 bases from J, the gap between germline ends came to 10 bases. DNA of the CDR3: TGTGCCAGCAGCGTAGGGGGCGATAGCTCCTACAATGAGCAGTTCTTC. Residues: CASSVGGDSSYNEQFF.

This clonotype was seen only a few times. The CDR3: CASSFRGADTQYF. Written as DNA, the CDR3 is TGTGCCAGCAGTTTTAGGGGGGCAGATACGCAGTATTTT. The chain employs TRBV6-5 and TRBJ2-3; D is perhaps TRBD1 or TRBD2 (6 bases each). Looked up from germline, CDR1 is MNHEY and CDR2 is SVGAGI. The CDR3 has 13 residues. V was pared by 4 bases and J by 4 bases, with 9 bases between.

V gene TRBV11-2 combines with J gene TRBJ2-7; possibly TRBD1 for D (5 bases). The V gene lost 7 bases and the J gene lost 1 base, with 11 bases spanning the gap. The CDR3 totals 13 residues. Germline V gene data show CDR1 as SGHAT and CDR2 as FQNNGV. The CDR3 loop is CASTPTASYEQYF. DNA of the CDR3: TGTGCCAGCACCCCGACAGCGTCCTACGAGCAGTACTTC.

This clonotype was seen a handful of times. V is TRBV5-6 and J is TRBJ2-2; 15 bases agree with TRBD2. After removal of 4 bases from V and 0 bases from J, the junction contained 4 bases not matched to a gene. This CDR3 comprises 18 residues. Germline-derived CDR1 and CDR2 are SGHDT and YYEEEE. The CDR3 sequence: CASSPGLAGGTNTGELFF. Here the CDR3 DNA reads TGTGCCAGCAGCCCAGGACTAGCGGGGGGGACGAACACCGGGGAGCTGTTTTTT. The whole variable domain, remainder taken from reference TRBV5-6 and TRBJ2-2, is DAGVTQSPTHLIKTRGQQVTLRCSPKSGHDTVSWYQQALGQGPQFIFQYYEEEERQRGNFPDRFSGHQFPNYSSELNVNALLLGDSALYLCASSPGLAGGTNTGELFFGEGSRLTVL.

As DNA, the CDR3 is TGTGCCAGCAGTCGGACTGGCCCTAGCACAGATACGCAGTATTTT. It specifies CASSRTGPSTDTQYF. The chain is built from TRBV12-3 or TRBV12-4 and TRBJ2-3; tentative D call: TRBD2 (5 bases). The CDR3 runs to 15 residues. Trimming took off 5 bases at V and 0 bases at J, with 12 bases between the two ends.

This clonotype appeared a few times. The chain has TRBV7-9 and TRBJ2-1; TRBD1 matches 7 bases. CDR1 and CDR2 (germline): SEHNR, FQNEAQ (reference sequence). V lost 1 base and J lost 2; bases outside the gene matches: 2. This CDR3 region has 15 residues. CDR3 sequence: CASSLGGGAYNEQFF. In DNA, the CDR3 is TGTGCCAGCAGCTTAGGAGGGGGCGCCTACAATGAGCAGTTCTTC.

The CDR3 nucleotides are TGTGCCACCAGCAGAGAAGGGGTCTGGGATGAGCAGTTCTTC. It translates to CATSREGVWDEQFF. The J gene is TRBJ2-1, the V gene TRBV15; TRBD1 is a possible D gene (5 bases). CDR1 is LNHNV and CDR2 is YYDKDF in the germline V gene (reference sequence). The CDR3 is 14 amino acids. Trimming cost V 0 bases and J 8 bases, with 11 bases left between them.